The rows below give T cell receptor beta chains drawn from one sample of a study of shared clonotypes between healthy human individuals. Clones were sequenced by immunoSEQ multiplex PCR, and TCRdb holds only the in-frame ones, with some missing. The profile shows about 2.3 million clones, 85% to 95% of them singletons. The sequenced material came from naive CD4+ T cells from PBMCs. All receptors derive from a man aged 18-30 years in good health. Some clones in this sample may be carry-over from other donors' samples. The CDR3 runs from the conserved cysteine through the conserved F or W. D genes are given only for firm matches. Clone size, where shown, is once, few, many, or a class for clones that have expanded.

>TRBJ2-2|TRBV7-3|TRBD2|once|17
TGTGCCAGCAGCTTATCTTTGACTAGCGGAACTACCGGGGAGCTGTTTTTT
CASSLSLTSGTTGELFF
>TRBJ2-3|TRBV5-1|TRBD2|-|16
TGCGCCAGCAGCTTCGGACTAGCGGGAGGAGCAGATACGCAGTATTTT
CASSFGLAGGADTQYF
>TRBJ2-3|TRBV7-3|TRBD2|once|19
TGTGCCAGCAGTTCGAACGGGCGGGAGGGAAAGTCTAGCACAGATACGCAGTATTTT
CASSSNGREGKSSTDTQYF
>TRBJ2-2|TRBV9|TRBD1|once|16
TGTGCCAGCAGCGTCGATGACAGGGGTCACACCGGGGAGCTGTTTTTT
CASSVDDRGHTGELFF
>TRBJ1-2|TRBV5-5|TRBD1|-|15
TGTGCCAGCAGCTGGCAGGGGGCTCTGGACTATGGCTACACCTTC
CASSWQGALDYGYTF
>TRBJ2-7|TRBV15|-|-|17
TGTGCCACCAGCAGAGATTATGGAGCAGTGGGCTCCTACGAGCAGTACTTC
CATSRDYGAVGSYEQYF
>TRBJ1-3|TRBV6-1|-|-|14
TGTGCCAGCAGTAATAGGGCAGCTGGAAACACCATATATTTT
CASSNRAAGNTIYF
>TRBJ2-7|TRBV2|TRBD1|-|12
TGTGCCGGATCGGGACAGGGCTATCCGCTGTACTTC
CAGSGQGYPLYF
>TRBJ2-7|TRBV7-6|TRBD2|once|17
TGTGCCAGCAGCTTAGTGGTCTATCGGGAGGAGGGTTACGAGCAGTACTTC
CASSLVVYREEGYEQYF
>TRBJ2-2|TRBV11-3|-|-|14
TGTGCCAGCAGCTTAAGAGGGGACACCGGGGAGCTGTTTTTT
CASSLRGDTGELFF
>TRBJ1-2|TRBV28|TRBD1|few|15
TGTGCCAGCAGTTTATCGGACAGGGTTCGTTATGGCTACACCTTC
CASSLSDRVRYGYTF
>TRBJ2-3|TRBV15|-|-|15
TGTGCCACCAGCCCTAATGGACTAAGCACAGATACGCAGTATTTT
CATSPNGLSTDTQYF
>TRBJ2-5|TRBV11-2|-|-|12
TGTGCCAGCAGCTTAATACGGGAGACCCAGTACTTC
CASSLIRETQYF
>TRBJ2-2|TRBV5-4|-|-|18
TGTGCCAGCAGCTTGGGCGGTGCAGCGGCGTCGAACACCGGGGAGCTGTTTTTT
CASSLGGAAASNTGELFF
>TRBJ2-4|TRBV4-1|TRBD2|-|20
TGCGCCAGCAGCTACGGACTAGCGGGTGCCCAACCCAGGGGCAAAAACATTCAGTACTTC
CASSYGLAGAQPRGKNIQYF
>TRBJ2-6|TRBV9|-|-|16
TGTGCCAGCAGCGTAGGGGTTCCTTCTGGGGCCAACGTCCTGACTTTC
CASSVGVPSGANVLTF
>TRBJ1-2|TRBV29-1|-|once|16
TGCAGCGTTGAAGAGCCCGACAGCTTCCCGATCTATGGCTACACCTTC
CSVEEPDSFPIYGYTF
>TRBJ2-1|TRBV7-9|TRBD2|-|14
TGTGCCAGCAGCTTCGGGAGGGCAGGTAATGAGCAGTTCTTC
CASSFGRAGNEQFF
>TRBJ1-4|TRBV5-4|-|-|13
TGTGCCGCGAGCAGGGGAGCTAATGAAAAACTGTTTTTT
CAASRGANEKLFF
>TRBJ1-5|TRBV15|-|-|15
TGTGCCACCAGCAGAGATCGTTTGGGCCGAAGGTCCCAGCATTTT
CATSRDRLGRRSQHF
>TRBJ1-1|TRBV5-1|-|-|12
TGCGCCAGCAGTATAAGGAACACTGGAGCTTTCTTT
CASSIRNTGAFF
>TRBJ1-5|TRBV30|-|few|12
TGTGCCTTCCGGGACGATAATCAGCCCCAGCATTTT
CAFRDDNQPQHF
>TRBJ1-1|TRBV18|-|-|13
TGTGCCAGCTCACCAGAGCTGAGGGCTGAAGCTTTCTTT
CASSPELRAEAFF
>TRBJ1-5|TRBV7-8|-|-|14
TGTGCCAGCAGCCTTGAGAGGGCAAGTCAGCCCCAGCATTTT
CASSLERASQPQHF
>TRBJ2-1|TRBV2|TRBD2|-|16
TGTGCCAGCAGTGAAGGTGGTAGCGGGAGGGGTAATGAGCAGTTCTTC
CASSEGGSGRGNEQFF
>TRBJ2-7|TRBV21-1|-|-|17
TGTGCCAGCAGCAAAGTAAATAAGGCCCGGGGCTCCTACGAGCAGTACTTC
CASSKVNKARGSYEQYF
>TRBJ1-1|TRBV5-1|-|-|14
TGCGCCAGCAGCCAGGACGGGCCCAACACTGAAGCTTTCTTT
CASSQDGPNTEAFF
>TRBJ2-3|TRBV15|TRBD2|once|18
TGTGCCACCAGCAGTGGCGGCGAGGCGGGAGGTCGCACAGATACGCAGTATTTT
CATSSGGEAGGRTDTQYF
>TRBJ2-7|TRBV5-6|-|-|13
TGTGCCAGCAGCTTTATACAGGGAACCGAGCAGTACTTC
CASSFIQGTEQYF
>TRBJ1-1|TRBV6-1|TRBD1|-|14
TGTGCCAGCAGTGACGGGACAGGGGTCACTGAAGCTTTCTTT
CASSDGTGVTEAFF
>TRBJ1-3|TRBV18|-|-|15
TGTGCCAGCTCACCACGGGCAGCCGGTGCGGACACCATATATTTT
CASSPRAAGADTIYF
>TRBJ2-5|TRBV9|TRBD1|-|14
TGTGCCAGCAGCGCCGGACAGGGGGTGGAGACCCAGTACTTC
CASSAGQGVETQYF
>TRBJ2-7|TRBV21-1|-|-|12
TGTGCCAGCCGCGAGATCTCCTACGAGCAGTACTTC
CASREISYEQYF
>TRBJ2-2|TRBV27|-|-|13
TGTGCCAGCAGGCTGAGCGGGACCGGGGAGCTGTTTTTT
CASRLSGTGELFF
>TRBJ1-3|TRBV28|-|-|17
TGTGCCAGCAACCAAGAAACGATGGGGGTCTCTGGAAACACCATATATTTT
CASNQETMGVSGNTIYF
>TRBJ2-5|TRBV7-6|-|-|15
TGTGCCAGCACCGTGGGGATAGGGGGGGAAGAGACCCAGTACTTC
CASTVGIGGEETQYF
>TRBJ1-3|TRBV13|-|-|16
TGTGCCAGCAGCTCATTAGACAGGCGCTCTGGAAACACCATATATTTT
CASSSLDRRSGNTIYF
>TRBJ2-1|TRBV10-1|TRBD2|-|14
TGCGCCAGCAGTGATAGCGGGAGTACAAATGAGCAGTTCTTC
CASSDSGSTNEQFF
>TRBJ2-7|TRBV5-1|-|once|14
TGCGCCAGCAGCTTGAGTCAGGGCTCCTACGAGCAGTACTTC
CASSLSQGSYEQYF
>TRBJ1-2|TRBV5-1|-|-|14
TGCGCCAGCAGCTTGGCCCCCCCCAACTATGGCTACACCTTC
CASSLAPPNYGYTF
>TRBJ1-4|TRBV5-1|-|-|15
TGCGCCAGCAGCTTGAGATCAGGGGCTAATGAAAAACTGTTTTTT
CASSLRSGANEKLFF
>TRBJ2-5|TRBV19|TRBD2|-|14
TGTGCCAGTAGTAATCTAGCGGGAGCAGAGACCCAGTACTTC
CASSNLAGAETQYF
>TRBJ2-6|TRBV27|TRBD2|-|20
TGTGCCAGCAGCCCTGGACTAGCGGGAGGGCCCTTAGCTGGGGCCAACGTCCTGACTTTC
CASSPGLAGGPLAGANVLTF
>TRBJ1-1|TRBV28|-|few|11
TGTGCCAGCAGTCTCAGACGGGAAGCTTTCTTT
CASSLRREAFF